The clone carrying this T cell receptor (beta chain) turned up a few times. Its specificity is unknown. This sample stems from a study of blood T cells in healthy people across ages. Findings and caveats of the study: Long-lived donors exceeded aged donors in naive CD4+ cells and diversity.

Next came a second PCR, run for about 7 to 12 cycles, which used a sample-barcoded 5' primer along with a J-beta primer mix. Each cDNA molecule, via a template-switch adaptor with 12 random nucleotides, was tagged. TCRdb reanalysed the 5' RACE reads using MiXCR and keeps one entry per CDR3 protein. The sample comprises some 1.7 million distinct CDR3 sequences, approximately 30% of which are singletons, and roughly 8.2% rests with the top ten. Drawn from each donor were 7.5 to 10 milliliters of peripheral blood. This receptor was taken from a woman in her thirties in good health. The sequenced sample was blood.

The CDR3 spells CASSLLAGGPGVKNIQYF. CDR3 coding DNA: TGTGCCAGCAGCCTACTAGCGGGAGGTCCTGGGGTCAAAAACATTCAGTACTTC. V is TRBV5-5 and J is TRBJ2-4; 12 bases are a match to TRBD2. This CDR3 comprises 18 residues. CDR1 and CDR2 (germline): SGHKS, YYEKEE (reference sequence). Trimming cost V 4 bases and J 3 bases; bases outside gene matches: 11.